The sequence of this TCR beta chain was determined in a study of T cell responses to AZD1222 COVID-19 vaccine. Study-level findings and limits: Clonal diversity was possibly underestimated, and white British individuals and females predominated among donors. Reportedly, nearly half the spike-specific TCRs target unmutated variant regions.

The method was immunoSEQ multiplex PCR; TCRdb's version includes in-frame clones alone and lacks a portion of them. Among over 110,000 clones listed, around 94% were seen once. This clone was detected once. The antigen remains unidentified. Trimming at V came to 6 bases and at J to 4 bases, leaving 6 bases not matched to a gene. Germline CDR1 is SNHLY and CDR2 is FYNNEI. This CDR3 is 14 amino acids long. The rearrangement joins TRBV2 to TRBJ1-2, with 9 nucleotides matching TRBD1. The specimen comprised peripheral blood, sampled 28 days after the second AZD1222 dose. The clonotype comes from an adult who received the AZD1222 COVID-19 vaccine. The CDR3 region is CASSKQGAAYGYTF. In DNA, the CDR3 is TGTGCCAGCAGCAAACAGGGGGCGGCCTATGGCTACACCTTC.